The 9 T cell receptor beta chains given below trace back to one sample, sequenced in a study of cytotoxic CD8 clonotypes in ibrutinib-treated CLL. Assay used: immunoSEQ multiplex PCR; TCRdb lists only in-frame clones, some missing. This repertoire shows some 150,000 clones, over 75% found once; its top ten account for roughly 7.6%. Source: PBMCs, taken after 36 months of ibrutinib treatment. The receptor source for this set is a human donor with chronic lymphocytic leukemia.

The chain carries TRBV7-9 and TRBJ2-2, with TRBD1 matching over 9 bases. The V gene's germline CDR1 is SEHNR and CDR2 FQNEAQ (reference sequence). Trimming at V came to 5 bases and at J to 2 bases, leaving 6 bases not matched to a gene. This CDR3 spans 16 amino acids. Here the CDR3 reads CASSGHRGLNTGELFF. CDR3 DNA sequence: TGTGCCAGCAGCGGTCACAGGGGGCTTAACACCGGGGAGCTGTTTTTT. The whole variable domain, filled in from reference TRBV7-9 and TRBJ2-2, reads DTGVSQNPRHKITKRGQNVTFRCDPISEHNRLYWYRQTLGQGPEFLTYFQNEAQLEKSRLLSDRFSAERPKGSFSTLEIQRTEQGDSAMYLCASSGHRGLNTGELFFGEGSRLTVL.

The rearrangement uses TRBV5-1 and TRBJ1-2, with 11 positions matching TRBD1. The CDR3 consists of 19 residues. Germline V gene lookup returns CDR1 SGHRS and CDR2 YFSETQ. After removal of 3 bases from V and 0 bases from J, the junction contained 13 bases not matched to a gene. CDR3 DNA: TGCGCCAGCAGCTCCTCCGGGACAGGGGGACTTCTAACTAACTATGGCTACACCTTC. It yields the protein CASSSSGTGGLLTNYGYTF.

This chain connects TRBV6-5 to TRBJ2-7; D might be TRBD2 (5 bases). Germline V gene sequence: CDR1 MNHEY, CDR2 SVGAGI. This CDR3 region has 13 residues. With 5 bases removed from V and 2 bases from J, the gap between germline ends came to 10 bases. The CDR3 spells CASSGREAYEQYF. CDR3 nucleotides: TGTGCCAGCAGTGGCCGGGAAGCCTACGAGCAGTACTTC.

The chain is built from TRBV7-9 and TRBJ2-1; D unclear. Deletions cut 1 base from V and 4 bases from J, with 8 bases between. This CDR3 is built from 14 residues. Germline CDR1 and CDR2: SEHNR and FQNEAQ (reference sequence). As DNA, the CDR3 is TGTGCCAGCAGCTTAGATGCCAATTACAATGAGCAGTTCTTC. Translating it yields CASSLDANYNEQFF.

The DNA of the CDR3 is TGTGCCACCAGCAGAATCAAGTTGGGCACTGAAGCTTTCTTT. It encodes CATSRIKLGTEAFF. The V and J genes are TRBV15 and TRBJ1-1; unclear D gene. CDR1 is LNHNV and CDR2 is YYDKDF in the germline V gene (reference sequence). V was trimmed by 2 bases and J by 4 bases, leaving 11 bases between them. The CDR3 contains 14 residues.

The rearrangement uses TRBV4-2 and TRBJ2-1; 9 bases are shared with TRBD2. V shed 1 base and J 1 base; nucleotides not matched to a gene: 5. This CDR3 spans 17 amino acids. In germline, CDR1 is LGHNA, CDR2 YNFKEQ. CDR3 loop: CASSQGLAGYSYNEQFF. DNA of the CDR3: TGTGCCAGCAGCCAAGGGCTAGCGGGATATTCCTACAATGAGCAGTTCTTC.

This sequence joins TRBV6-1 and TRBJ1-5; 8 bases line up with TRBD1. The CDR3 contains 14 residues. J gave up 5 bases and V 7 bases, and 7 bases lay outside the gene matches. CDR1 MNHNS and CDR2 SASEGT come from the germline V gene. The CDR3 DNA reads as TGTGCCAGCAACGTTTACAGGGGGGATCAGCCCCAGCATTTT. This codes for CASNVYRGDQPQHF.

The V and J genes are TRBV19 and TRBJ1-6; 9 bases are shared with TRBD1. The CDR3 sequence is 15 residues long. The junction had 9 bases not matched to a gene; V was cut back by 5 bases and J by 10 bases. CDR1 is LNHDA, CDR2 SQIVND, per germline (reference sequence). CDR3 region: CASSAQDRGSSPLHF. DNA for the CDR3: TGTGCCAGTAGTGCCCAGGACAGGGGATCCTCACCCCTCCACTTT.

V usage is TRBV5-4 and J usage is TRBJ2-7; the match to TRBD1 covers 8 bases. This CDR3 contains 15 residues. Germline CDR1 SGHNT, CDR2 YYREEE (reference sequence). Unmatched junction bases numbered 7, after V lost 2 bases and J lost 3 bases. CDR3 nucleotides: TGTGCCAGCAGCTTAGGACAGGGAGAATTCTACGAGCAGTACTTC. Protein sequence: CASSLGQGEFYEQYF.